This T cell receptor beta chain was identified in a study of T cell repertoires in aging, cancer and after chemotherapy. Whole-study context: Clear clonal overlap appeared across healthy donor samples taken over several months to years.

The count of this clonotype is one. The template was genomic DNA from peripheral blood, not RNA. Rearranged V-D-J TRB sequences were amplified with a mixed TRB-A/B primer pool. One entry per CDR3 protein, called by TCRdb with MiXCR from the multiplex PCR reads. The data hold about 15,000 distinct CDR3 sequences, with 45% to 50% observed a single time. The V and J ends lost 5 bases and 0 bases, in that order; junction bases with no gene match: 12. The CDR3 is made up of 17 amino acids. In germline, CDR1 is MNHEY, CDR2 SVGAGI. The chain uses TRBV6-5 and TRBJ2-7; 8 bases fit TRBD1. The sample was blood. The TCR sequence derives from a human donor in good health. Here the CDR3 reads CASSVQGARGRSYEQYF. CDR3 sequence (DNA): TGTGCCAGCAGTGTCCAGGGGGCGCGGGGCCGCTCCTACGAGCAGTACTTC.